These 24 T cell receptor beta chains originate from one sample sequenced in a study of T cells after posttransplantation cyclophosphamide. The table came from immunoSEQ multiplex PCR; TCRdb's copy has only in-frame clones and leaves some out. This set yields about 7,700 clones and no singletons; the top ten hold 23%. Cyclophosphamide on days +3 and +4 followed busulfan-fludarabine conditioning and a marrow graft. The sample here was PBMCs, taken roughly three months after allogeneic stem cell transplant with posttransplant cyclophosphamide. These receptors all come from a female patient in her 60s who received an allogeneic stem cell transplant from an unrelated donor, was CMV-positive, and had acute GVHD only. These T cells may partly come from the graft donor.

This clone was counted at least ten times. The genes are TRBV11-2 and TRBJ2-7, with TRBD1 matching over 9 bases. The CDR3 is made up of 16 amino acids. Germline V lookup: CDR1 SGHAT, CDR2 FQNNGV. The V segment lost 3 bases and the J segment 3 bases; nucleotides outside the gene matches: 9. DNA for the CDR3: TGTGCCAGCAGCTTGGCCGGGACAGGGAATTTCTACGAGCAGTACTTC. It codes for CASSLAGTGNFYEQYF.

In its sample, this clone was seen a few times. This rearrangement joins TRBV6-5 to TRBJ1-1; 9 nucleotides align to TRBD1. The CDR3 has 15 residues. With 4 bases clipped from V and 0 bases from J, the junction kept 3 bases outside the gene matches. Germline V gives CDR1 MNHEY, CDR2 SVGAGI. The CDR3 DNA is TGTGCCAGCAGTTTGTGGACAGGGGTGAACACTGAAGCTTTCTTT. Residues: CASSLWTGVNTEAFF.

This clone was counted many times. V and J are TRBV4-2 and TRBJ1-5, with 7 nucleotides matching TRBD1. CDR1 is LGHNA, CDR2 YNFKEQ, per germline. V lost 1 base to trimming and J lost 3 bases; unmatched junction nucleotides: 6. This CDR3 is 16 amino acids long. For the CDR3, the DNA is TGTGCCAGCAGCCAAGGGCCGACAGGGATCAATCAGCCCCAGCATTTT. Amino acid sequence: CASSQGPTGINQPQHF.

This clone was found many times. The chain uses TRBV19 and TRBJ2-1; 9 bases match TRBD2. The V and J ends lost 7 bases and 0 bases, in that order; junction bases with no gene match: 13. The V gene's germline CDR1 is LNHDA and CDR2 SQIVND (reference sequence). The CDR3 spans 18 residues. The CDR3 sequence: CASIPRGSGSTSYNEQFF. DNA of the CDR3: TGTGCCAGTATTCCCCGGGGTAGCGGGAGTACCTCCTACAATGAGCAGTTCTTC.

This clone came up a few times. A read error may produce the germline difference seen at one junction end. The chain combines TRBV6-6 with TRBJ2-7; TRBD2 matches 9 bases. CDR3 length equals 15 residues. Germline loops: CDR1 MNHNY, CDR2 SVGAGI (reference sequence). The CDR3 spells CASRYYGRGGYEQYF. The DNA for the CDR3 is TGTGCCAGCAGGTACTACGGGCGGGGGGGGTACGAGCAGTACTTC.

This clone was observed many times. The V gene is TRBV11-2, the J gene TRBJ2-7; tentatively, D is TRBD1 (5 bases). V gave up 1 base and J gave up 7 bases, with 11 bases separating them. CDR3 length: 13 amino acids. Germline CDR1 reads SGHAT; CDR2 reads FQNNGV. CDR3 DNA sequence: TGTGCCAGCAGCTTAGTCCCTAGGGGTGAGCAGTACTTC. Translated, it gives CASSLVPRGEQYF.

This clone is labeled medium-sized (0.01 to 0.1%). The J gene is TRBJ2-1, the V gene TRBV7-9, with 9 nucleotides matching TRBD2. The germline V gene encodes CDR1 SEHNR and CDR2 FQNEAQ (reference sequence). Unmatched junction bases numbered 7, after V lost 0 bases and J lost 10 bases. CDR3 length: 15 residues. The CDR3 sequence is CASSLAASGVGEQFF. The CDR3 coding sequence is TGTGCCAGCAGCTTAGCTGCTAGCGGGGTAGGAGAGCAGTTCTTC.

Ten or more counts support this clone. This chain uses TRBV12-3 or TRBV12-4 with TRBJ2-3, with TRBD2 identical over 10 bases. With 7 bases clipped from V and 5 bases from J, the junction kept 9 bases outside the gene matches. The CDR3 has 15 residues. Here the CDR3 DNA reads TGTGCCAGCAAGCCTACTGAGCGGGGGGGAGATACGCAGTATTTT. Translating it yields CASKPTERGGDTQYF.

This clone is medium-sized (0.01 to 0.1%) in the sample. The chain is built from TRBV7-9 and TRBJ1-1, with 8 nucleotides matching TRBD1. The ends lost 2 bases at V and 6 bases at J; junction bases unmatched: 11. CDR3 size: 16 residues. CDR1 and CDR2 from the germline V gene are SEHNR and FQNEAQ (reference sequence). The CDR3 coding sequence is TGTGCCAGCAGCTTACCGCGGGGGACAGGAGACCCTGAAGCTTTCTTT. Amino acids: CASSLPRGTGDPEAFF.

The table lists this clone with many counts. The chain uses TRBV6-5 and TRBJ2-1, with D perhaps matching TRBD2 (5 bases). Germline CDR1 MNHEY, CDR2 SVGAGI. The CDR3 is 15 amino acids. Trimming took 0 bases from V and 4 from J, leaving 10 bases between them. The CDR3, as DNA: TGTGCCAGCAGTTACTCCCGCCCGGGGTACAATGAGCAGTTCTTC. Protein sequence: CASSYSRPGYNEQFF.

This clone was picked up many times. J is TRBJ2-5 and V is TRBV7-9, with no clear D. This CDR3 is built from 13 residues. The V gene lost 1 base and the J gene lost 5 bases, with 8 bases spanning the gap. Germline CDR1 and CDR2: SEHNR and FQNEAQ (reference sequence). CDR3 in amino acids: CASSLVSSETQYF. CDR3 nucleotides: TGTGCCAGCAGCTTAGTTAGTAGCGAGACCCAGTACTTC.

Within the sample, this clone is medium-sized. The J gene is TRBJ2-2, the V gene TRBV10-3; 7 bases are shared with TRBD1. The germline CDR1 and CDR2 sequences are ENHRY and SYGVKD. The CDR3 contains 16 residues. The V segment lost 3 bases and the J segment 1 base; nucleotides outside the gene matches: 5. CDR3 sequence (DNA): TGTGCCATCAGTGATGTGGACAGGAGGAACACCGGGGAGCTGTTTTTT. Its protein is CAISDVDRRNTGELFF.

This clone was detected many times. This chain links TRBV28 with TRBJ1-5, with 7 bases lining up with TRBD1. V shed 10 bases and J 6 bases; nucleotides not matched to a gene: 15. Germline CDR1 MDHEN, CDR2 SYDVKM. CDR3 size: 15 residues. CDR3 DNA: TGTGCCACCACCCTGGGGACAGACCGGCGTCAGCCCCAGCATTTT. Translating it yields CATTLGTDRRQPQHF.

Only a few counts were recorded for this clone. The J gene is TRBJ1-1, the V gene TRBV5-4; TRBD1 matches 9 bases. Germline assignment: CDR1 SGHNT and CDR2 YYREEE (reference sequence). The CDR3 has 15 amino acids. V lost 3 bases to trimming and J lost 1 base; unmatched junction nucleotides: 4. DNA of the CDR3: TGTGCCAGCAGCTCCCTGACAGGGGGGAACACTGAAGCTTTCTTT. Its translation is CASSSLTGGNTEAFF.

This clone was recorded at least ten times. The rearrangement joins TRBV5-1 to TRBJ2-4; possible D gene TRBD1, 6 bases. The CDR3 extends over 13 amino acids. CDR1 SGHRS and CDR2 YFSETQ come from the germline V gene. V lost 4 bases and J 15 bases, leaving 20 bases between the germline ends. CDR3 in amino acids: CASSPQQGRVPYF. For the CDR3, the DNA is TGCGCCAGCAGCCCGCAACAGGGCCGGGTTCCGTACTTC.

In this sample, this clone turned up many times. The genes are TRBV5-5 and TRBJ2-7, with D uncertain. V was pared by 4 bases and J by 4 bases, with 15 bases between. The CDR3 contains 14 residues. Germline V CDR1 and CDR2: SGHKS, YYEKEE (reference sequence). CDR3 nucleotides: TGTGCCAGCAGCCCCGACCCAGGAGCATACGAGCAGTACTTC. Translation: CASSPDPGAYEQYF.

This clone showed up many times. The chain has TRBV12-3 or TRBV12-4 and TRBJ2-2, with TRBD1 identical over 8 bases. The V segment lost 1 base and the J segment 3 bases; nucleotides outside the gene matches: 4. The CDR3 is made up of 16 amino acids. The CDR3 loop reads CASSLEDRADTGELFF. The CDR3 DNA reads as TGTGCCAGCAGTTTAGAGGACAGGGCGGACACCGGGGAGCTGTTTTTT.

This clone showed up many times. The V call is TRBV28, the J call TRBJ2-3, with 7 bases lining up with TRBD1. CDR3 length equals 15 residues. The germline gives CDR1 MDHEN, CDR2 SYDVKM. The V segment lost 3 bases and the J segment 5 bases; nucleotides outside the gene matches: 8. CDR3 DNA sequence: TGTGCCAGCAGTTTTGGGCAGGGGGTAGTAGATACGCAGTATTTT. Encoded protein: CASSFGQGVVDTQYF.

Of note for this clone: This clone may be a read error of a much larger clone one base away. The genes are TRBV5-6 and TRBJ2-7, with D unclear. Trimming took 1 base from V and 8 from J, leaving 10 bases between them. The CDR3 covers 12 residues. Germline CDR1 and CDR2: SGHDT and YYEEEE. CDR3 residues: CASSLTGRKQYF. For the CDR3, the DNA is TGTGCCAGCAGCTTGACGGGTAGGAAGCAGTACTTC.

This clone has a handful of counts. The gene calls are TRBV2 and TRBJ2-2, with D possibly TRBD2 on 5 matching bases. The CDR3 consists of 15 residues. V shed 1 base and J shed 0 bases, with 6 bases lying between them. Per the germline V gene, CDR1 is SNHLY and CDR2 is FYNNEI. CDR3 protein: CASSEELANTGELFF. DNA of the CDR3: TGTGCCAGCAGTGAAGAACTAGCGAACACCGGGGAGCTGTTTTTT.

This clone was observed at least ten times. The gene calls are TRBV6-1 and TRBJ2-7; TRBD1 aligns across 8 bases. This CDR3 spans 13 amino acids. J was trimmed by 6 bases and V by 9 bases; bases with no gene match: 10. Germline V gene sequence: CDR1 MNHNS, CDR2 SASEGT. CDR3 nucleotides: TGTGCCAGTAGGACAGGGCAGCTCTCCGAGCAGTACTTC. Amino acids: CASRTGQLSEQYF.

This chain uses TRBV2 with TRBJ1-2; D is unresolved. The germline CDR1 and CDR2 sequences are SNHLY and FYNNEI. V was cut by 0 bases and J by 3 bases, with 8 bases left in between. CDR3 length equals 14 residues. CDR3 protein: CASSEALQDYGYTF. The CDR3 DNA sequence: TGTGCCAGCAGTGAAGCGCTTCAGGACTATGGCTACACCTTC.

This clone was seen repeatedly, ten times or more. This chain joins TRBV5-8 and TRBJ2-5; a possible D gene is TRBD1 (6 bases). The CDR3 has 13 residues. V was clipped by 1 base and J by 4 bases, with 8 bases between them. Germline assignment: CDR1 SGHTS and CDR2 YDEGEE. The CDR3 loop is CASSLIGGETQYF. CDR3 nucleotides: TGTGCCAGCAGCTTGATAGGGGGAGAGACCCAGTACTTC.

The chain uses TRBV6-5 and TRBJ2-5; D is perhaps TRBD1 (6 bases). CDR1 and CDR2 from the germline V gene are MNHEY and SVGAGI. V was clipped by 6 bases and J by 2 bases, with 13 bases between them. The CDR3 sequence is 14 residues long. CDR3 coding DNA: TGTGCCAGCAGCTCCGGGACAACACAAGAGACCCAGTACTTC. As protein: CASSSGTTQETQYF.